The present T cell receptor beta chain was sequenced within a study of blood T cell repertoires in COVID-19. Study at large: T cells, B-cell-depleted T cells, or PBMCs provided the cDNA or gDNA that served as material.

In the source study's methods: Scientists estimated how many nucleated cells there were by amplifying reference gene primers. Clones were sequenced by immunoSEQ multiplex PCR, and TCRdb holds only the in-frame ones, with some missing. The V and J calls and clone size come from that table; D and trimming were worked out from the DNA. The sample includes over 200,000 clones, around 90% of them seen just once. This receptor was obtained from a man in his 60s who had recovered from COVID-19. The sequencing input was peripheral blood.

The CDR3 coding sequence is TGTGCCAGCAGCTCGGGACTAGCGGGGGGTAACTATTACAATGAGCAGTTCTTC. It translates to CASSSGLAGGNYYNEQFF. The rearrangement uses TRBV5-4 and TRBJ2-1, with 15 bases matching TRBD2. V was clipped by 3 bases and J by 4 bases; unmatched bases: 8. This CDR3 is built from 18 residues. The germline V gene encodes CDR1 SGHNT and CDR2 YYREEE (reference sequence).